The 31 T cell receptor beta chains below all came from one sample that was sequenced in a study of T cell clones after liver transplantation. The protocol was immunoSEQ multiplex PCR, while the TCRdb copy is restricted to in-frame clones and leaves out a portion. This sample yields 80,000 or so clones, of which roughly four fifths are seen a single time; 0.45% to 0.55% belongs to the top ten. Sequencing was performed on CD4+ T cells from blood, taken about 46 months after liver transplant. The source of these receptors is a human patient who received a liver transplant. Some T cells may be provided by the graft donor.

J is TRBJ2-7 and V is TRBV6-1; 8 bases fit TRBD2. From germline, CDR1 is MNHNS and CDR2 SASEGT. The CDR3 contains 13 residues. The ends lost 7 bases at V and 4 bases at J; junction bases unmatched: 6. The CDR3: CASKSGGRYEQYF. CDR3 nucleotides: TGTGCCAGCAAGTCGGGAGGGAGGTACGAGCAGTACTTC.

The chain employs TRBV2 and TRBJ2-7, with D tentatively TRBD1 (5 bases). Germline V lookup: CDR1 SNHLY, CDR2 FYNNEI. V was trimmed by 4 bases and J by 1 base, leaving 8 bases between them. The CDR3 length is 13 residues. CDR3 nucleotides: TGTGCCAGCAGTGTGCAGGGTTCCTACGAGCAGTACTTC. It yields the protein CASSVQGSYEQYF.

J is TRBJ2-3 and V is TRBV11-2; TRBD2 is a possible D gene (5 bases). Germline V CDR1 and CDR2: SGHAT, FQNNGV. Trimming removed 2 bases from V and 1 base from J, with 22 bases in between. This CDR3 comprises 19 residues. The CDR3 DNA reads as TGTGCCAGCAGCTTAAGTTGGGCGCGGGCAGATAAAGGCACAGATACGCAGTATTTT. It is translated as CASSLSWARADKGTDTQYF.

CDR3 sequence reads: CASSARSSYEQYF. CDR3 nucleotide sequence: TGTGCCAGCAGCGCGAGAAGTTCCTACGAGCAGTACTTC. The chain joins TRBV5-6 to TRBJ2-7; unclear D gene. This CDR3 has 13 amino acids. V was pared by 4 bases and J by 1 base, with 9 bases between. The germline gives CDR1 SGHDT, CDR2 YYEEEE.

The chain carries TRBV29-1 and TRBJ1-2; 8 nucleotides align to TRBD1. CDR3 length: 13 amino acids. V lost 7 bases and J lost 2; bases outside the gene matches: 6. The germline V gene has CDR1 SQVTM and CDR2 ANQGSEA. CDR3: CSAGTGPNYGYTF. CDR3 nucleotide sequence: TGCAGCGCGGGGACAGGACCCAACTATGGCTACACCTTC.

V gene TRBV27 combines with J gene TRBJ1-2, with D possibly TRBD1 on 6 matching bases. The CDR3 covers 17 residues. CDR1 is MNHEY, CDR2 SMNVEV, per germline (reference sequence). Trimming took off 2 bases at V and 4 bases at J, with 20 bases between the two ends. CDR3 residues: CASSLGPRGAGVYGYTF. The CDR3 nucleotides read TGTGCCAGCAGTTTAGGCCCCCGGGGGGCGGGGGTCTATGGCTACACCTTC.

The chain is built from TRBV7-3 and TRBJ2-2; 9 bases line up with TRBD2. CDR1 SGHTA and CDR2 FQGTGA come from the germline V gene. CDR3 size: 14 residues. V was pared by 5 bases and J by 8 bases, with 6 bases of the junction left unmatched. The CDR3 coding sequence is TGTGCCAGCAGCCTGATAGCGGGAGAAGGGGAGCTGTTTTTT. This codes for CASSLIAGEGELFF. The complete variable domain, with remaining parts taken from reference TRBV7-3 and TRBJ2-2, reads GAGVSQTPSNKVTEKGKYVELRCDPISGHTALYWYRQSLGQGPEFLIYFQGTGAADDSGLPNDRFFAVRPEGSVSTLKIQRTERGDSAVYLCASSLIAGEGELFFGEGSRLTVL.

The J gene is TRBJ1-2, the V gene TRBV6-1, with 7 bases that match TRBD1. V was pared by 6 bases and J by 7 bases, with 8 bases of the junction left unmatched. Germline-derived CDR1 and CDR2 are MNHNS and SASEGT. The length of the CDR3 is 13 residues. The CDR3 loop is CASSATGRTGYTF. Written as DNA, the CDR3 is TGTGCCAGCAGCGCGACAGGGCGGACTGGCTACACCTTC.

The V and J genes are TRBV6-1 and TRBJ2-3; unclear D gene. Per the germline V gene, CDR1 is MNHNS and CDR2 is SASEGT. The CDR3 contains 13 residues. Trimming removed 2 bases at V and 4 bases at J, with 7 bases between. CDR3 bases: TGTGCCAGCAGTGAACTAGTCCCAGATACGCAGTATTTT. This gives the protein CASSELVPDTQYF.

The V gene is TRBV30, the J gene TRBJ2-7, with TRBD1 matching over 9 bases. J gave up 3 bases and V 2 bases, and 11 bases lay outside the gene matches. Per the germline V gene, CDR1 is GTSNPN and CDR2 is SVGIG (reference sequence). The CDR3 is 16 residues long. The CDR3 nucleotides read TGTGCCTGGAGTATGCCGCTTGGGACAGGGCACTACGAGCAGTACTTC. Translation: CAWSMPLGTGHYEQYF. Using reference TRBV30 and TRBJ2-7 for the parts outside the CDR3, the full variable domain is SQTIHQWPATLVQPVGSPLSLECTVEGTSNPNLYWYRQAAGRGLQLLFYSVGIGQISSEVPQNLSASRPQDRQFILSSKKLLLSDSGFYLCAWSMPLGTGHYEQYFGPGTRLTVT.

The sample holds a few counts of this clone. The chain uses TRBV28 and TRBJ2-7, with TRBD1 matching over 9 bases. This CDR3 is 13 amino acids long. Germline V gene lookup returns CDR1 MDHEN and CDR2 SYDVKM. V was clipped by 8 bases and J by 3 bases; unmatched bases: 5. The CDR3 here is CASEQGAGYEQYF. DNA for the CDR3: TGTGCCAGCGAACAGGGGGCGGGCTACGAGCAGTACTTC.

This clone was seen a few times. The J gene is TRBJ2-7, the V gene TRBV6-1; 8 nucleotides align to TRBD1. V was pared by 4 bases and J by 2 bases, with 4 bases of the junction left unmatched. The CDR3 has 14 residues. Per the germline V gene, CDR1 is MNHNS and CDR2 is SASEGT. The CDR3 nucleotides read TGTGCCAGCAGTGGGAGGACAGGGCCCTACGAGCAGTACTTC. It translates to CASSGRTGPYEQYF.

The chain links TRBV6-1 to TRBJ2-3, with D unclear. Trimming took off 6 bases at V and 0 bases at J, with 7 bases between the two ends. Germline lookup yields CDR1 MNHNS and CDR2 SASEGT. CDR3 length: 13 amino acids. The CDR3 spells CASRYFSTDTQYF. CDR3 DNA sequence: TGTGCCAGCAGGTATTTTAGCACAGATACGCAGTATTTT.

This clone was seen just once. The rearrangement joins TRBV28 to TRBJ2-3; D not certain. The length of the CDR3 is 14 residues. Looked up from germline, CDR1 is MDHEN and CDR2 is SYDVKM. V gave up 3 bases and J gave up 0 bases, with 7 bases separating them. The CDR3: CASSFERSTDTQYF. In nucleotides, the CDR3 is TGTGCCAGCAGTTTTGAGAGAAGCACAGATACGCAGTATTTT.

V is TRBV9 and J is TRBJ2-1; D is uncertain. Trimming cost V 2 bases and J 9 bases, with 15 bases left between them. The germline V gene has CDR1 SGDLS and CDR2 YYNGEE. The CDR3 has 14 amino acids. In DNA form, the CDR3 reads TGTGCCAGCAGCGTCCGAAGAGAGGTTAGTGAGCAGTTCTTC. Protein: CASSVRREVSEQFF.

The chain carries TRBV15 and TRBJ1-5; D unresolved. This CDR3 has 14 amino acids. V lost 0 bases and J lost 8, with 11 bases in between. Germline CDR1 and CDR2: LNHNV and YYDKDF (reference sequence). The CDR3 loop reads CATSRDKGREPQHF. The CDR3 DNA is TGTGCCACCAGCAGAGATAAGGGTCGGGAGCCCCAGCATTTT.

The chain carries TRBV19 and TRBJ2-6; D is possibly TRBD1 (6 bases). V lost 9 bases to trimming and J lost 0 bases, with 9 bases between them. Germline CDR1 is LNHDA and CDR2 is SQIVND (reference sequence). The CDR3 contains 14 residues. The CDR3, as DNA: TGTGCCAGCAAACAGGGCTCTGGGGCCAACGTCCTGACTTTC. Translated: CASKQGSGANVLTF.

This clone was observed a few times. The V and J genes are TRBV28 and TRBJ2-1, with D possibly being TRBD2 (6 bases). The CDR3 spans 14 residues. V dropped 4 bases and J dropped 3 bases, with 10 bases sitting between them. Per germline, CDR1 MDHEN and CDR2 SYDVKM. CDR3 protein: CASSSGDFYNEQFF. DNA of the CDR3: TGTGCCAGCAGTTCCGGGGACTTCTACAATGAGCAGTTCTTC.

The genes are TRBV5-1 and TRBJ1-1, with 8 bases matching TRBD1. Germline values: CDR1 SGHRS, CDR2 YFSETQ. V dropped 0 bases and J dropped 1; count of bases not matched to a gene: 11. This CDR3 has 18 amino acids. Here the CDR3 reads CASSLAAGGTSGNTEAFF. The CDR3 coding sequence is TGCGCCAGCAGCTTGGCCGCAGGGGGCACCTCCGGGAACACTGAAGCTTTCTTT.

This CDR3 reads CASSRDPAHNEQFF. The CDR3 bases are TGTGCCAGCAGTCGGGACCCCGCCCACAATGAGCAGTTCTTC. The chain joins TRBV6-4 to TRBJ2-1; D possibly uses TRBD1 or TRBD2 (5 bases each). The CDR3 runs to 14 residues. With 5 bases removed from V and 5 bases from J, the gap between germline ends came to 13 bases. From germline, CDR1 is MRHNA and CDR2 SNTAGT.

The genes are TRBV5-1 and TRBJ1-1; D gene unclear. The CDR3 is 14 residues long. Trimming pared 0 bases from V and 3 bases from J, leaving 9 bases between. Germline V gene sequence: CDR1 SGHRS, CDR2 YFSETQ. The CDR3 is CASSLGFGDTEAFF. Here the CDR3 DNA reads TGCGCCAGCAGCTTGGGTTTCGGCGACACTGAAGCTTTCTTT. The full variable domain, completed using reference TRBV5-1 and TRBJ1-1, is KAGVTQTPRYLIKTRGQQVTLSCSPISGHRSVSWYQQTPGQGLQFLFEYFSETQRNKGNFPGRFSGRQFSNSRSEMNVSTLELGDSALYLCASSLGFGDTEAFFGQGTRLTVV.

CDR3 region: CASSPLGRDQETQYF. The CDR3, as DNA: TGTGCCAGCAGCCCCCTGGGTAGGGACCAAGAGACCCAGTACTTC. The V and J genes are TRBV28 and TRBJ2-5; D is unclear. Germline assignment: CDR1 MDHEN and CDR2 SYDVKM. The CDR3 contains 15 residues. The V and J ends lost 6 bases and 0 bases respectively, with 14 bases between them. The whole variable domain, remainder taken from reference TRBV28 and TRBJ2-5, is DVKVTQSSRYLVKRTGEKVFLECVQDMDHENMFWYRQDPGLGLRLIYFSYDVKMKEKGDIPEGYSVSREKKERFSLILESASTNQTSMYLCASSPLGRDQETQYFGPGTRLLVL.

This rearrangement joins TRBV7-9 to TRBJ2-5; 12 bases are a match to TRBD2. Germline loops: CDR1 SEHNR, CDR2 FQNEAQ (reference sequence). V lost 3 bases, J lost 4 bases, and 0 bases stayed unmatched. The CDR3 has 14 amino acids. The CDR3 sequence: CASSLGLAGETQYF. Written as DNA, the CDR3 is TGTGCCAGCAGCTTGGGACTAGCGGGAGAGACCCAGTACTTC. Complete variable domain (other parts from reference TRBV7-9 and TRBJ2-5): DTGVSQNPRHKITKRGQNVTFRCDPISEHNRLYWYRQTLGQGPEFLTYFQNEAQLEKSRLLSDRFSAERPKGSFSTLEIQRTEQGDSAMYLCASSLGLAGETQYFGPGTRLLVL.

The CDR3: CSAEGGTEAFF. In DNA, the CDR3 is TGCAGTGCTGAGGGCGGCACTGAAGCTTTCTTT. The rearrangement uses TRBV20-1 and TRBJ1-1; D remains ambiguous. Trimming removed 5 bases at V and 4 bases at J, with 8 bases between. The germline gives CDR1 DFQATT, CDR2 SNEGSKA (reference sequence). The CDR3 has 11 residues.

The chain has TRBV19 and TRBJ2-7, with 7 bases lining up with TRBD1. The length of the CDR3 is 15 residues. V shed 4 bases and J 7 bases; nucleotides not matched to a gene: 13. The germline V gene has CDR1 LNHDA and CDR2 SQIVND (reference sequence). CDR3 in DNA: TGTGCCAGTAGTAACCCTGGGAACAGGGGCCTGGAGCAGTACTTC. Its protein product is CASSNPGNRGLEQYF.

The chain is built from TRBV9 and TRBJ2-6; 10 bases line up with TRBD1. Germline CDR1 is SGDLS and CDR2 is YYNGEE. This CDR3 spans 18 amino acids. The junction had 8 bases not matched to a gene; V was cut back by 4 bases and J by 1 base. The CDR3 nucleotides are TGTGCCAGCAGCTCCTCGACAGGGGGCGCTTCTGGGGCCAACGTCCTGACTTTC. This gives the protein CASSSSTGGASGANVLTF.

The chain joins TRBV18 to TRBJ2-7; 8 nucleotides match TRBD2. V was pared by 1 base and J by 0 bases, with 11 bases of the junction left unmatched. The germline gives CDR1 KGHSH, CDR2 LQKENI. This CDR3 contains 18 residues. The CDR3 reads CASSPRNGGRTSSYEQYF. CDR3 sequence (DNA): TGTGCCAGCTCACCACGAAATGGCGGGAGGACCAGCTCCTACGAGCAGTACTTC.

About this clone: Distinct nucleotide sequences in the sample also encode this CDR3. The chain has TRBV5-1 and TRBJ2-1; D perhaps matches TRBD1 (6 bases). Germline V lookup: CDR1 SGHRS, CDR2 YFSETQ. V lost 2 bases and J lost 4, with 10 bases in between. This CDR3 comprises 14 residues. This chain's CDR3 is CASSLSQGYNEQFF. CDR3 nucleotides: TGCGCCAGCAGCTTATCACAGGGATACAATGAGCAGTTCTTC. Looking up the rest from reference TRBV5-1 and TRBJ2-1 gives the full variable domain: KAGVTQTPRYLIKTRGQQVTLSCSPISGHRSVSWYQQTPGQGLQFLFEYFSETQRNKGNFPGRFSGRQFSNSRSEMNVSTLELGDSALYLCASSLSQGYNEQFFGPGTRLTVL.

The chain combines TRBV14 with TRBJ2-3; D is uncertain. Trimming pared 4 bases from V and 1 base from J, leaving 15 bases between. Germline lookup yields CDR1 SGHDN and CDR2 FVKESK. The CDR3 length is 16 residues. The CDR3 loop is CASSPWPTLGTDTQYF. The CDR3 DNA is TGTGCCAGCAGCCCCTGGCCCACCCTGGGCACAGATACGCAGTATTTT.

V is TRBV4-1 and J is TRBJ1-5; D not certain. The CDR3 is 15 residues long. V was shortened by 1 base and J by 1 base, with 8 bases between the two germline ends. In germline, CDR1 is MGHRA, CDR2 YSYEKL. CDR3 amino acids: CASSQAGLSNQPQHF. CDR3 DNA sequence: TGCGCCAGCAGCCAAGCTGGTTTAAGCAATCAGCCCCAGCATTTT.

The chain carries TRBV6-4 and TRBJ1-2; possible D gene TRBD1, 5 bases. Germline-derived CDR1 and CDR2 are MRHNA and SNTAGT. The CDR3 runs to 18 residues. V was pared by 2 bases and J by 3 bases, with 22 bases between. CDR3 sequence reads: CASSDRDPPCFYHYGYTF. The CDR3 coding sequence is TGTGCCAGCAGTGACCGGGACCCTCCCTGCTTCTACCACTATGGCTACACCTTC.